The T cell receptor beta chain described here comes from a study of control samples from healthy donors and cancer patients. Deletions cut 5 bases from V and 6 bases from J, with 23 bases between. Germline V gene lookup returns CDR1 SGHDT and CDR2 YYEEEE. The CDR3 covers 17 residues. Assay used: immunoSEQ multiplex PCR; TCRdb lists only in-frame clones, some missing. Among over 110,000 clones, roughly nine tenths were seen once, and the ten largest hold around 9%. The source is a woman between 25 and 40 years old in good health. Material for sequencing was blood. The J gene is TRBJ2-2, the V gene TRBV5-6, with a tentative D call TRBD2 (5 bases). The CDR3 nucleotides read TGTGCCAGCAGGCCTACAGCCCGGGGAGATTGGCCCGGGGAGCTGTTTTTT. The encoded protein is CASRPTARGDWPGELFF. Variable domain in full (rest from reference TRBV5-6 and TRBJ2-2): DAGVTQSPTHLIKTRGQQVTLRCSPKSGHDTVSWYQQALGQGPQFIFQYYEEEERQRGNFPDRFSGHQFPNYSSELNVNALLLGDSALYLCASRPTARGDWPGELFFGEGSRLTVL.